Listed below are T cell receptor beta chains from one sample, sequenced in a study of blood T cell repertoires in COVID-19. Repertoires were generated with immunoSEQ multiplex PCR, while TCRdb's copy carries only in-frame clones and drops some. The sample records 400,000 or so clones, approximately 87% being singletons. The sample taken for sequencing was PBMCs or T cells enriched from blood (not recorded which). The receptors shown here come from a middle-aged man in a cohort exposed to, infected with or recovered from COVID-19 (not recorded which). Both conserved end residues are part of each CDR3. D genes are given only for firm matches. The size field is filled for only some rows; it gives once, few, many or a size class.

>.|TRBV6-5|TRBJ1-5|.
CASSTGTLGNQPQHF
TGTGCCAGCAGTACCGGGACATTGGGCAATCAGCCCCAGCATTTT
>TRBD1|TRBV4-1|TRBJ1-2|.
CASSQEALGQGTYGYTF
TGCGCCAGCAGCCAGGAAGCCCTAGGACAGGGCACCTATGGCTACACCTTC
>TRBD2|TRBV5-6|TRBJ2-5|.
CASSLDSSGRGGTQYF
TGTGCCAGCAGCTTGGACTCCAGCGGGAGAGGTGGGACCCAGTACTTC
>TRBD2|TRBV7-3|TRBJ2-2|.
CASSFGLAGTGELFF
TGTGCCAGCAGCTTCGGACTAGCGGGAACCGGGGAGCTGTTTTTT
>.|TRBV5-1|TRBJ2-7|.
CASRNSGLDEQYF
TGCGCCAGCAGAAACTCCGGTCTCGACGAGCAGTACTTC
>.|TRBV5-8|TRBJ2-7|few
CASTYGQPKAYEQYF
TGTGCCAGCACCTACGGACAGCCAAAGGCCTACGAGCAGTACTTC
>.|TRBV18|TRBJ1-1|few
CASSPTGISNTEAFF
TGTGCCAGCTCACCTACCGGGATCTCGAACACTGAAGCTTTCTTT
>.|TRBV9|TRBJ1-3|.
CASSVRSQGPGNTIYF
TGTGCCAGCAGCGTAAGGTCACAGGGACCTGGAAACACCATATATTTT
>TRBD1|TRBV4-1|TRBJ1-2|.
CASSQDPTGYGYTF
TGCGCCAGCAGCCAAGACCCGACAGGGTACGGCTACACCTTC
>.|TRBV3-1/TRBV3-2|TRBJ2-3|.
CASSQAGDTQYF
TGTGCCAGCAGCCAAGCAGGGGATACGCAGTATTTT
>.|TRBV2|TRBJ1-5|.
CASSEADGQGTSNQPQHF
TGTGCCAGCAGTGAAGCGGACGGTCAGGGGACGAGCAATCAGCCCCAGCATTTT
>TRBD2|TRBV2|TRBJ2-5|.
CASWGEGETQYF
TGTGCCAGCTGGGGGGAGGGGGAGACCCAGTACTTC
>.|TRBV5-4|TRBJ2-1|once
CASRLETGRHEQFF
TGTGCCAGCAGGTTGGAGACGGGTCGACATGAGCAGTTCTTC
>TRBD1|TRBV6-1|TRBJ2-2|.
CASSEEDRGTGELFF
TGTGCCAGCAGTGAAGAGGACAGGGGAACCGGGGAGCTGTTTTTT
>.|TRBV5-6|TRBJ2-1|.
CASSLGRGPEQFF
TGTGCCAGCAGCTTGGGCCGCGGGCCTGAGCAGTTCTTC
>.|TRBV3-1/TRBV3-2|TRBJ1-1|few
CASSQQANTEAFF
TGTGCCAGCAGCCAACAAGCCAACACTGAAGCTTTCTTT
>.|TRBV2|TRBJ1-5|.
CASRVMGGNQPQHF
TGTGCCAGCAGGGTAATGGGGGGGAATCAGCCCCAGCATTTT
>.|TRBV9|TRBJ2-3|.
CASSVGRGTDTQYF
TGTGCCAGCAGCGTAGGACGGGGCACAGATACGCAGTATTTT
>.|TRBV6-1|TRBJ1-5|.
CASSETGNQPQHF
TGTGCCAGCAGTGAGACAGGCAATCAGCCCCAGCATTTT
>TRBD1|TRBV30|TRBJ1-2|once
CAWSAPGQGGYGYTF
TGTGCCTGGAGTGCCCCTGGACAGGGTGGCTATGGCTACACCTTC
>.|TRBV6-1|TRBJ1-2|.
CASSEALLARGYTF
TGTGCCAGCAGTGAAGCACTCTTGGCGAGGGGCTACACCTTC
>.|TRBV7-9|TRBJ2-3|.
CASSPRTESTDTQYF
TGTGCCAGCAGCCCCCGGACAGAGAGCACAGATACGCAGTATTTT
>TRBD1|TRBV4-2|TRBJ2-6|.
CASSHDRAGANVLTF
TGTGCCAGCAGCCACGACAGGGCTGGGGCCAACGTCCTGACTTTC
>.|TRBV5-1|TRBJ2-2|.
CASSLEGGRTGELFF
TGCGCCAGCAGCTTGGAAGGGGGTCGAACCGGGGAGCTGTTTTTT
>TRBD2|TRBV6-2/TRBV6-3|TRBJ2-7|.
CASSYPGLAGPVTPYEQYF
TGTGCCAGCAGTTACCCAGGACTAGCGGGACCAGTAACCCCCTACGAGCAGTACTTC
>TRBD1|TRBV7-8|TRBJ1-5|.
CASSLGGLLQPQHF
TGTGCCAGCAGCCTAGGGGGCCTTTTGCAGCCCCAGCATTTT
>TRBD1|TRBV7-2|TRBJ2-7|.
CASSPIRDSYEQYF
TGTGCCAGCAGCCCGATTCGGGACAGTTACGAGCAGTACTTC
>TRBD2|TRBV6-1|TRBJ2-1|.
CASSENSGGSYNEQFF
TGTGCCAGCAGTGAAAATAGCGGGGGTTCCTACAATGAGCAGTTCTTC
>TRBD1|TRBV5-1|TRBJ2-5|.
CASRGTGGGETQYF
TGCGCCAGCAGGGGGACAGGGGGTGGAGAGACCCAGTACTTC
>TRBD2|TRBV10-2|TRBJ2-1|.
CASRDSGSNEQFF
TGCGCCAGCAGAGATAGCGGGAGCAATGAGCAGTTCTTC
>.|TRBV7-2|TRBJ2-5|.
CASSLDNSQTQYF
TGTGCCAGCAGCTTAGATAACAGCCAGACCCAGTACTTC
>.|TRBV7-9|TRBJ2-7|.
CASSLGSGSTLKYF
TGTGCCAGCAGCTTAGGGTCCGGGTCCACGTTAAAGTACTTC
>.|TRBV3-1/TRBV3-2|TRBJ2-3|.
CASSQDLRSLQYF
TGTGCCAGCAGCCAAGACTTGCGGAGCTTGCAGTATTTT
>TRBD1|TRBV16|TRBJ1-6|.
CASSQLQGAYNSPLHF
TGTGCCAGCAGCCAATTGCAGGGGGCTTATAATTCACCCCTCCACTTT
>TRBD2|TRBV10-2|TRBJ2-1|.
CASSPSGRANEQFF
TGCGCCAGCAGTCCTAGCGGGAGGGCCAATGAGCAGTTCTTC
>.|TRBV18|TRBJ2-3|.
CASSPSGLFQYF
TGTGCCAGCTCACCCTCCGGTCTGTTTCAGTATTTT
>.|TRBV11-2|TRBJ1-3|few
CASHPGTKSGNTIYF
TGTGCCAGCCACCCCGGGACAAAGTCTGGAAACACCATATATTTT
>.|TRBV9|TRBJ1-1|.
CASRPWGGSEAFF
TGTGCCAGCAGACCCTGGGGGGGCTCTGAAGCTTTCTTT
>.|TRBV28|TRBJ1-2|.
CASTIPGVGYTF
TGTGCCAGCACCATCCCGGGGGTCGGCTACACCTTC
>TRBD1|TRBV5-1|TRBJ1-5|.
CASSFTGENNQPQHF
TGCGCCAGCAGCTTTACAGGGGAAAACAATCAGCCCCAGCATTTT